The present TCR beta chain was sequenced within a study of post-analysis software for immune sequencing data. Study overall: As for disease course, relapsing-remitting, secondary progressive and progressive-relapsing multiple sclerosis were all included. Study outcomes and limitations: Diversity measured as normalized Chao1 was significantly lower in multiple sclerosis patients than in controls. Several TRBV segments (TRBV5-6, TRBV5-1 and TRBV20-1 among them) occurred more frequently in patients than in controls. The authors found that F measure strongly co-clustered same-batch samples.

Sequencing libraries made from TCR beta cDNA carried unique molecular identifiers. Input amounts of roughly 0.9 to 10 million T cells were used. These gave roughly 500,000 cDNA molecules, so each molecule approximated one T cell. TCRdb fed the PCR reads into MiXCR, producing one record per CDR3 protein. Of 700,000 to 800,000 distinct CDR3 sequences in the sample, about 27% were seen once. This clonotype appeared a few times. Its specificity is not known. Per the germline V gene, CDR1 is SQVTM and CDR2 is ANQGSEA. V gave up 4 bases and J gave up 3 bases, with 14 bases separating them. The CDR3 extends over 14 amino acids.

This sequence originates from a girl between 5 and 17 years old with multiple sclerosis. The V and J genes are TRBV29-1 and TRBJ2-3, with TRBD1 as a possible D gene (5 bases). Sequencing was performed on blood. The DNA for the CDR3 is TGCAGCGTTGTACAGGTTAAGGGGACAGATACGCAGTATTTT. Its protein product is CSVVQVKGTDTQYF.